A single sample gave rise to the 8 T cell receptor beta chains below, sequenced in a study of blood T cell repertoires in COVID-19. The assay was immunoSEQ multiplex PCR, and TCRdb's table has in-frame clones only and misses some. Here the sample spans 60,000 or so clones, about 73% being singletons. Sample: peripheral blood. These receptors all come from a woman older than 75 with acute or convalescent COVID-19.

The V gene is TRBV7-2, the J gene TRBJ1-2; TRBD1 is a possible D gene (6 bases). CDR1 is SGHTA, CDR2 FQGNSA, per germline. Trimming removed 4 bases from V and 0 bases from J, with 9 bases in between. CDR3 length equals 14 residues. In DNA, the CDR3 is TGTGCCAGCAGCTATGACAGGACTAACTATGGCTACACCTTC. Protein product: CASSYDRTNYGYTF.

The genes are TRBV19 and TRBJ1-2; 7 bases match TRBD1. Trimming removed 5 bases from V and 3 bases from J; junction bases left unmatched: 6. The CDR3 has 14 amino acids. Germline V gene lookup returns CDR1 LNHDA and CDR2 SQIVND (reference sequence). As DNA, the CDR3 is TGTGCCAGTAGTGTCCTGGGACAGCACTATGGCTACACCTTC. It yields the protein CASSVLGQHYGYTF.

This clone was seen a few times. CDR3 protein: CATSIETSGRLQYF. The CDR3 DNA follows: TGTGCCACCAGCATAGAGACTAGCGGAAGACTCCAGTACTTC. V gene TRBV15 combines with J gene TRBJ2-7, with 9 bases that match TRBD2. The germline CDR1 and CDR2 sequences are LNHNV and YYDKDF (reference sequence). Trimming at V came to 4 bases and at J to 10 bases, leaving 11 bases not matched to a gene. The CDR3 covers 14 residues.

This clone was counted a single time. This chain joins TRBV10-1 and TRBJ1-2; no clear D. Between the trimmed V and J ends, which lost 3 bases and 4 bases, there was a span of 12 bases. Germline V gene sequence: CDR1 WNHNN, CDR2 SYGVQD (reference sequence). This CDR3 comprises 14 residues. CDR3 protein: CASSEKPAIYGYTF. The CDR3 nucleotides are TGCGCCAGCAGTGAAAAGCCAGCGATCTATGGCTACACCTTC.

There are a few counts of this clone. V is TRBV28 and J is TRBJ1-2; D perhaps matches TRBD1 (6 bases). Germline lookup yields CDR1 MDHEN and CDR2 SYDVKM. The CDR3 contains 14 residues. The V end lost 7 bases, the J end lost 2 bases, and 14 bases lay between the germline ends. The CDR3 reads CASTTGLPNYGYTF. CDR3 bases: TGTGCCAGCACTACAGGGTTACCAAACTATGGCTACACCTTC.

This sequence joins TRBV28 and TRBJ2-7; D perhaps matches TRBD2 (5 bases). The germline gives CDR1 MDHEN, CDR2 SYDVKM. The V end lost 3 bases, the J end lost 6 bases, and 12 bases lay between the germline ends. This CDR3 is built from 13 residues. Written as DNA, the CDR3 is TGTGCCAGCAGTTTGCCGGGGAGAGGCGAGCAGTACTTC. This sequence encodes CASSLPGRGEQYF.

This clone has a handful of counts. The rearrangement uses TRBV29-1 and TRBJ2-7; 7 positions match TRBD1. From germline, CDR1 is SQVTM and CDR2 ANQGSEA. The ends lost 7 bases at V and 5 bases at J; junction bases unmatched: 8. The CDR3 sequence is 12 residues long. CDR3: CSGKNRGDEQYF. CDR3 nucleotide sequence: TGCAGCGGTAAAAACAGGGGTGACGAGCAGTACTTC.

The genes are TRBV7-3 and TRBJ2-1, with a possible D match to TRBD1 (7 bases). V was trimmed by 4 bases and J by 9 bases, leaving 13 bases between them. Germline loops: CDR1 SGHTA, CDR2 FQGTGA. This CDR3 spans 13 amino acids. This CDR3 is CASSSQEGAEQFF. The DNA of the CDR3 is TGTGCCAGCAGCTCCCAGGAGGGGGCTGAGCAGTTCTTC.